The clone carrying this TCR beta chain was picked up one time. Antigen unknown. This specimen comes from a study of shared clonotypes between healthy human individuals. About the study: Contributing individuals were two females and three males aged 18 to 49. Points from the study as a whole: Donor clonotype sharing was expected to depend on sequencing depth. Rarefaction indicated that sorted-subset sequencing remained incomplete although depth was large.

Once extracted for a subset, genomic DNA was divided evenly among several immunoSEQ plates. Produced via immunoSEQ multiplex PCR; TCRdb's table is partial and in-frame only. The sample includes under 550,000 clones, almost 97% of them seen just once. The sequencing input was naive CD4+ T cells sorted from blood. As for subset: CD45RA+ positively selected. The receptor comes from a woman aged 25-40 years in good health.

DNA for the CDR3: TGTGCCAGCACCGCGAACCCAGCCCCGAACACCGGGGAGCTGTTTTTT. Its translation is CASTANPAPNTGELFF. The rearrangement joins TRBV11-2 to TRBJ2-2; unclear D gene. Trimming took off 7 bases at V and 0 bases at J, with 15 bases between the two ends. The germline V gene has CDR1 SGHAT and CDR2 FQNNGV. CDR3 length: 16 amino acids.